Following are 30 T cell receptor beta chains from one sample sequenced in a study of T-cell reconstitution after alpha-beta-depleted transplantation in children. As it was prepared, the TCRbeta library received unique molecular identifiers. TCRdb reprocessed the PCR reads via MiXCR and lists one record per CDR3 protein. Of 200,000 to 250,000 distinct CDR3 sequences in the sample, approximately 9% were seen once. This sample comprised PBMCs from the stem cell graft donor, obtained from the stem cell graft. Source of these receptors: a human donor who donated a stem cell graft to a child with acute lymphoblastic leukemia.

This sequence joins TRBV5-1 and TRBJ2-7; 9 bases line up with TRBD2. In germline, CDR1 is SGHRS, CDR2 YFSETQ. V dropped 1 base and J dropped 5; count of bases not matched to a gene: 13. The CDR3 is 17 amino acids. The CDR3 reads CASSLYVAGVTIDEQYF. The CDR3 coding sequence is TGCGCCAGCAGCTTGTATGTAGCGGGGGTTACGATCGACGAGCAGTACTTC.

CDR3: CAITDGTGESNEAFF. CDR3 DNA: TGTGCCATCACGGACGGGACAGGGGAAAGTAATGAAGCTTTCTTT. The chain has TRBV10-3 and TRBJ1-1; 10 bases are shared with TRBD1. CDR3 size: 15 residues. J lost 7 bases, V lost 7 bases, and 12 bases had no gene match. Looked up from germline, CDR1 is ENHRY and CDR2 is SYGVKD.

This clonotype was seen at least ten times. This chain's CDR3 is CASSRSTGSSYEQYF. The CDR3 DNA reads as TGTGCCAGCAGCCGAAGCACAGGGAGCTCCTACGAGCAGTACTTC. The J gene is TRBJ2-7, the V gene TRBV7-2; D might be TRBD1 (6 bases). The CDR3 totals 15 residues. CDR1 SGHTA and CDR2 FQGNSA come from the germline V gene. Trimming took off 5 bases at V and 0 bases at J, with 14 bases between the two ends.

The chain has TRBV5-1 and TRBJ2-1; no reliable D call. Germline CDR1 is SGHRS and CDR2 is YFSETQ. V was trimmed by 0 bases and J by 4 bases, leaving 8 bases between them. This CDR3 spans 14 amino acids. CDR3 sequence (DNA): TGCGCCAGCAGCTTGGCGTCAAATTACAATGAGCAGTTCTTC. Encoded protein: CASSLASNYNEQFF. Combining the CDR3 with reference TRBV5-1 and TRBJ2-1 gives the whole variable domain KAGVTQTPRYLIKTRGQQVTLSCSPISGHRSVSWYQQTPGQGLQFLFEYFSETQRNKGNFPGRFSGRQFSNSRSEMNVSTLELGDSALYLCASSLASNYNEQFFGPGTRLTVL.

The V call is TRBV6-2 or TRBV6-3, the J call TRBJ2-5; D ambiguous. The CDR3 sequence is 13 residues long. CDR1 and CDR2 from the germline V gene are MNHEY and SVGEGT. Trimming removed 6 bases from V and 4 bases from J, with 12 bases in between. DNA for the CDR3: TGTGCCAGCAGCCCAGGACGAGGAGAGACCCAGTACTTC. Amino acids: CASSPGRGETQYF.

This clonotype was detected ten times or more. This chain joins TRBV5-1 and TRBJ1-2; D not resolved. In germline, CDR1 is SGHRS, CDR2 YFSETQ. The CDR3 totals 14 residues. V lost 2 bases to trimming and J lost 4 bases, with 12 bases between them. The CDR3 sequence is CASSFNKALYGYTF. CDR3 coding DNA: TGCGCCAGCAGCTTTAACAAGGCCCTCTATGGCTACACCTTC.

CDR3 residues: CASSPSSGQYGYTF. The DNA of the CDR3 is TGCGCCAGCAGCCCGTCGTCTGGGCAATATGGCTACACCTTC. The rearrangement joins TRBV5-1 to TRBJ1-2; unclear D gene. The length of the CDR3 is 14 residues. The V gene's germline CDR1 is SGHRS and CDR2 YFSETQ. V shed 4 bases and J shed 5 bases, with 15 bases lying between them. The complete variable domain, with remaining parts taken from reference TRBV5-1 and TRBJ1-2, reads KAGVTQTPRYLIKTRGQQVTLSCSPISGHRSVSWYQQTPGQGLQFLFEYFSETQRNKGNFPGRFSGRQFSNSRSEMNVSTLELGDSALYLCASSPSSGQYGYTFGSGTRLTVV.

This clonotype was seen a handful of times. Relative to the germline gene, one junction end is altered; a read error may explain this. The chain has TRBV20-1 and TRBJ2-1; 11 nucleotides line up with TRBD2. Per the germline V gene, CDR1 is DFQATT and CDR2 is SNEGSKA (reference sequence). The CDR3 is 17 amino acids. CDR3 coding DNA: TGCATTGCTAGAGATGTGGGACTAGCGGTTCTTATCAATGAGCAGTTCTTC. Amino acid sequence: CIARDVGLAVLINEQFF.

This clonotype occurred a few times. This chain connects TRBV14 to TRBJ1-3; 11 bases map to TRBD1. This CDR3 is built from 17 residues. The J segment lost 0 bases and the V segment lost 1 base, leaving 2 bases of the junction unmatched. Germline loops: CDR1 SGHDN, CDR2 FVKESK. CDR3: CASSQGTGGLSGNTIYF. CDR3 sequence (DNA): TGTGCCAGCAGCCAAGGGACAGGGGGCCTCTCTGGAAACACCATATATTTT.

This clonotype was picked up many times. The chain recombines TRBV13 with TRBJ1-1, with D tentatively TRBD1 (5 bases). Between the trimmed V and J ends, which lost 4 bases and 3 bases, there was a span of 12 bases. The length of the CDR3 is 14 residues. The V gene's germline CDR1 is PRHDT and CDR2 FYEKMQ (reference sequence). The CDR3, as DNA: TGTGCCAGCAGCTGGGACGACGGATACACTGAAGCTTTCTTT. Translating it yields CASSWDDGYTEAFF. The full variable domain, rest sourced from reference TRBV13 and TRBJ1-1, is AAGVIQSPRHLIKEKRETATLKCYPIPRHDTVYWYQQGPGQDPQFLISFYEKMQSDKGSIPDRFSAQQFSDYHSELNMSSLELGDSALYFCASSWDDGYTEAFFGQGTRLTVV.

This clonotype was detected a few times. The CDR3: CASSPQPGGYEKLFF. CDR3 nucleotide sequence: TGTGCCAGCAGCCCACAACCAGGGGGCTACGAAAAACTGTTTTTT. This rearrangement joins TRBV27 to TRBJ1-4; the match to TRBD1 covers 8 bases. The V gene end was trimmed by 6 bases and the J gene end by 8 bases; junction bases not matched to a gene: 11. This CDR3 has 15 residues. In germline, CDR1 is MNHEY, CDR2 SMNVEV (reference sequence).

The sample holds many counts of this clonotype. The chain combines TRBV4-3 with TRBJ1-3; no clear D gene. CDR3 length: 17 residues. Germline V gene lookup returns CDR1 LGHNA and CDR2 YSLEER. Trimming shortened V by 0 bases and J by 0 bases, and 12 bases separated the two germline ends. The CDR3 protein is CASSQEGDTYSGNTIYF. The CDR3 region has the DNA TGCGCCAGCAGCCAAGAGGGAGACACCTACTCTGGAAACACCATATATTTT.

This rearrangement joins TRBV7-9 to TRBJ2-7, with 7 bases that match TRBD1. V trimming: 3 bases; J trimming: 2 bases; junction bases outside the gene matches: 7. The germline V gene has CDR1 SEHNR and CDR2 FQNEAQ (reference sequence). This CDR3 is 15 amino acids long. This CDR3 reads CASSLAQGQPYEQYF. DNA of the CDR3: TGTGCCAGCAGCTTGGCCCAGGGACAGCCCTACGAGCAGTACTTC. Complete variable domain (other parts from reference TRBV7-9 and TRBJ2-7): DTGVSQNPRHKITKRGQNVTFRCDPISEHNRLYWYRQTLGQGPEFLTYFQNEAQLEKSRLLSDRFSAERPKGSFSTLEIQRTEQGDSAMYLCASSLAQGQPYEQYFGPGTRLTVT.

This clonotype was seen only a few times. V gene TRBV2 combines with J gene TRBJ1-4, with TRBD1 matching over 9 bases. CDR1 is SNHLY, CDR2 FYNNEI, per germline. This CDR3 has 14 amino acids. V was clipped by 6 bases and J by 7 bases; unmatched bases: 6. The CDR3 protein is CASRLTGGFEKLFF. The CDR3 nucleotides read TGTGCCAGCAGATTGACAGGGGGATTTGAAAAACTGTTTTTT.

This clonotype has just a few counts. The chain employs TRBV29-1 and TRBJ2-2; 7 bases agree with TRBD1. V gave up 4 bases and J gave up 1 base; unmatched junction bases: 3. The CDR3 runs 14 residues. Per the germline V gene, CDR1 is SQVTM and CDR2 is ANQGSEA. The CDR3 protein is CSVVGQVNTGELFF. The CDR3 DNA follows: TGCAGCGTTGTTGGACAGGTGAACACCGGGGAGCTGTTTTTT.

In the case of this clonotype: A much bigger clone sits one base away, suggesting this may be a read error. V gene TRBV19 combines with J gene TRBJ1-5, with D possibly TRBD1 on 6 matching bases. The CDR3 runs 13 residues. Germline values: CDR1 LNHDA, CDR2 SQIVND (reference sequence). As DNA, the CDR3 is TGTGCCAGTACCCAGGGGTTAAATCGGCCCCAGCATTTT. Translating gives CASTQGLNRPQHF.

The V call is TRBV24-1, the J call TRBJ1-2; D may be TRBD1 (5 bases). Germline V gene data show CDR1 as KGHDR and CDR2 as SFDVKD. Trimming removed 12 bases from V and 7 bases from J, with 11 bases in between. The CDR3 runs 10 residues. This chain's CDR3 is CASTRGGYTF. CDR3 nucleotides: TGTGCCTCAACGAGGGGTGGCTACACCTTC.

Ten or more counts support this clonotype. The chain joins TRBV6-2 or TRBV6-3 to TRBJ2-1; TRBD2 matches 10 bases. The V and J ends lost 6 bases and 9 bases, in that order; junction bases with no gene match: 8. Germline CDR1 is MNHEY and CDR2 is SVGEGT. This CDR3 region has 14 residues. The CDR3 here is CASRPPGLATEQFF. As DNA, the CDR3 is TGTGCCAGCAGGCCACCGGGACTAGCGACTGAGCAGTTCTTC.

The V and J genes are TRBV7-2 and TRBJ2-3; a possible D gene is TRBD1 (5 bases). CDR1 SGHTA and CDR2 FQGNSA come from the germline V gene. This CDR3 has 14 amino acids. The germline V and J ends were trimmed by 0 bases and 4 bases, with 8 bases remaining between them. The CDR3 loop is CASSLATASDTQYF. As DNA, the CDR3 is TGTGCCAGCAGCTTAGCGACAGCTTCAGATACGCAGTATTTT.

In this sample, this clonotype turned up a few times. The chain employs TRBV4-3 and TRBJ1-2; D call uncertain. V lost 0 bases and J lost 6, with 8 bases in between. This CDR3 is 13 amino acids long. Germline loops: CDR1 LGHNA, CDR2 YSLEER. The CDR3 nucleotides are TGCGCCAGCAGCCAAGAGTACTGGGATGGCTACACCTTC. Translated: CASSQEYWDGYTF.

This clonotype is medium-sized by share. The V and J genes are TRBV12-3 or TRBV12-4 and TRBJ2-1, with D maybe TRBD1 (6 bases). The CDR3 has 13 amino acids. Trimming took off 3 bases at V and 6 bases at J, with 9 bases between the two ends. The CDR3 reads CASSFARGNEQFF. In DNA, the CDR3 is TGTGCCAGCAGTTTCGCCAGGGGCAATGAGCAGTTCTTC.

This clonotype was seen a handful of times. The chain has TRBV5-8 and TRBJ2-1; D possibly corresponds to TRBD2 (7 bases). V lost 2 bases and J lost 6, with 15 bases in between. Germline-derived CDR1 and CDR2 are SGHTS and YDEGEE. This CDR3 is built from 15 residues. CDR3 bases: TGTGCCAGCAGCTTCGAGGGGGGGCCCGGCAATGAGCAGTTCTTC. Amino acid sequence: CASSFEGGPGNEQFF. Full variable domain (remainder filled in from reference TRBV5-8 and TRBJ2-1): EAGVTQSPTHLIKTRGQQATLRCSPISGHTSVYWYQQALGLGLQFLLWYDEGEERNRGNFPPRFSGRQFPNYSSELNVNALELEDSALYLCASSFEGGPGNEQFFGPGTRLTVL.

This clonotype was recorded once. The rearrangement uses TRBV27 and TRBJ1-2, with TRBD1 matching over 10 bases. From germline, CDR1 is MNHEY and CDR2 SMNVEV (reference sequence). CDR3 length equals 17 residues. The trim removed 1 base at V and 2 bases at J, leaving 7 bases unmatched. CDR3: CASSLYGTGDRNYGYTF. CDR3 coding DNA: TGTGCCAGCAGTTTATATGGGACAGGGGATCGGAACTATGGCTACACCTTC.

The chain has TRBV19 and TRBJ2-1, with 12 bases that match TRBD2. This CDR3 contains 15 residues. The V segment lost 4 bases and the J segment 4 bases; nucleotides outside the gene matches: 2. CDR1 and CDR2 (germline): LNHDA, SQIVND (reference sequence). The CDR3 DNA reads TGTGCCAGTAGTACTAGCGGGGGGGTTTACAATGAGCAGTTCTTC. Translated: CASSTSGGVYNEQFF.

This clonotype has a handful of counts. V is TRBV19 and J is TRBJ1-1; TRBD1 aligns across 7 bases. J was trimmed by 4 bases and V by 10 bases; bases with no gene match: 9. CDR1 and CDR2 (germline): LNHDA, SQIVND (reference sequence). The CDR3 is 13 amino acids. The CDR3 DNA sequence: TGTGCCACTACGTACAGGGGTGGCACTGAAGCTTTCTTT. It translates to CATTYRGGTEAFF.

This clonotype was seen many times. The V call is TRBV6-2 or TRBV6-3, the J call TRBJ1-1, with D possibly TRBD1 on 6 matching bases. The V and J ends lost 7 bases and 2 bases respectively, with 17 bases between them. This CDR3 has 15 residues. The germline V gene has CDR1 MNHEY and CDR2 SVGEGT. In nucleotides, the CDR3 is TGTGCCAGCAACGATCCTCACAGGGCTAACACTGAAGCTTTCTTT. Protein sequence: CASNDPHRANTEAFF.

This clonotype was seen more than once but under ten times. The chain has TRBV19 and TRBJ1-5; unclear D gene. The CDR3 is 18 amino acids. V was trimmed by 2 bases and J by 2 bases, leaving 19 bases between them. Germline-derived CDR1 and CDR2 are LNHDA and SQIVND (reference sequence). The CDR3 nucleotides read TGTGCCAGTAGTATAAGAAAATCGGCCCCCCGGGGCAATCAGCCCCAGCATTTT. It yields the protein CASSIRKSAPRGNQPQHF. Full variable domain (missing parts from reference TRBV19 and TRBJ1-5): DGGITQSPKYLFRKEGQNVTLSCEQNLNHDAMYWYRQDPGQGLRLIYYSQIVNDFQKGDIAEGYSVSREKKESFPLTVTSAQKNPTAFYLCASSIRKSAPRGNQPQHFGDGTRLSIL.

This clonotype was found a few times. The chain couples TRBV24-1 to TRBJ2-1; D not certain. Trimming left V 2 bases short and J 0 bases short, with 10 bases between. Germline CDR1 is KGHDR and CDR2 is SFDVKD. The CDR3 runs to 16 residues. The CDR3 DNA sequence: TGTGCCACCAGTGATTCTGCGGTTACCTCCTACAATGAGCAGTTCTTC. This encodes CATSDSAVTSYNEQFF.

The gene calls are TRBV5-1 and TRBJ2-3; D gene uncertain. Germline loops: CDR1 SGHRS, CDR2 YFSETQ. Between the trimmed V and J ends, which lost 0 bases and 7 bases, there was a span of 9 bases. There are 13 residues in the CDR3. The CDR3 region is CASSLEVVNTQYF. CDR3 nucleotide sequence: TGCGCCAGCAGCTTGGAGGTTGTAAATACGCAGTATTTT. The whole variable domain, filled in from reference TRBV5-1 and TRBJ2-3, reads KAGVTQTPRYLIKTRGQQVTLSCSPISGHRSVSWYQQTPGQGLQFLFEYFSETQRNKGNFPGRFSGRQFSNSRSEMNVSTLELGDSALYLCASSLEVVNTQYFGPGTRLTVL.

This clonotype was found a few times. This sequence joins TRBV7-8 and TRBJ2-5; 7 bases fit TRBD1. The CDR3 contains 16 residues. The J segment lost 0 bases and the V segment lost 5 bases, leaving 9 bases of the junction unmatched. From germline, CDR1 is SGHVS and CDR2 FQNEAQ. CDR3 DNA sequence: TGTGCCAGCAGCCCCGGTGGACAGGTGTACCAAGAGACCCAGTACTTC. Protein sequence: CASSPGGQVYQETQYF.